Following are 19 T cell receptor beta chains from one sample sequenced in a study of a mutant IDH1 vaccine in newly diagnosed glioma. Time point noted: week 35, safety follow-up. The vaccine gave 300 ug of a 20-mer mutant IDH1 peptide subcutaneously per dose. Their cognate antigens are unknown. Generated by immunoSEQ multiplex PCR, the TCRdb table keeps only in-frame clones and is missing some. The sample contains approximately 44,000 clones, about three quarters of which appear only once. The sequences come from PBMCs, collected from a glioma patient whose treatment included an IDH1 peptide vaccine. These receptors came from a man aged 35-49 years with glioma.

The V and J genes are TRBV7-9 and TRBJ2-7; 7 bases match TRBD2. CDR3 length: 14 amino acids. Looked up from germline, CDR1 is SEHNR and CDR2 is FQNEAQ (reference sequence). Trimming cost V 1 base and J 5 bases; bases outside gene matches: 5. The chain's CDR3 is CASSLDGRRNEQYV. CDR3 bases: TGTGCCAGCAGCTTAGACGGGAGGCGCAACGAGCAGTACGTC.

This clone was seen a handful of times. The genes are TRBV11-2 and TRBJ2-5, with D perhaps TRBD1 (6 bases). Trimming took 4 bases from V and 7 from J, leaving 13 bases between them. CDR1 is SGHAT and CDR2 is FQNNGV in the germline V gene. There are 13 residues in the CDR3. The CDR3 is CASSSERGGTQYF. The DNA of the CDR3 is TGTGCCAGCAGCTCCGAACGAGGGGGGACCCAGTACTTC. The full variable domain, with the rest looked up from reference TRBV11-2 and TRBJ2-5, is EAGVAQSPRYKIIEKRQSVAFWCNPISGHATLYWYQQILGQGPKLLIQFQNNGVVDDSQLPKDRFSAERLKGVDSTLKIQPAKLEDSAVYLCASSSERGGTQYFGPGTRLLVL.

This chain uses TRBV28 with TRBJ1-1; TRBD1 might be the D (5 bases). Per germline, CDR1 MDHEN and CDR2 SYDVKM. The germline V and J ends were trimmed by 4 bases and 11 bases, with 11 bases remaining between them. The CDR3 consists of 11 residues. The chain's CDR3 is CASSYLSGAFF. CDR3 nucleotide sequence: TGTGCCAGCAGTTACCTCTCAGGGGCTTTCTTT.

V usage is TRBV12-5 and J usage is TRBJ1-5; no definite D call. The CDR3 spans 12 residues. Germline V gene lookup returns CDR1 LGHNT and CDR2 FRNRAP. Trimming pared 1 base from V and 4 bases from J, leaving 2 bases between. CDR3: CASGLDNQPQHF. Written as DNA, the CDR3 is TGTGCTAGTGGTTTGGATAATCAGCCCCAGCATTTT.

The rearrangement uses TRBV18 and TRBJ2-4; D is perhaps TRBD1 (5 bases). Trimming shortened V by 5 bases and J by 9 bases, and 20 bases separated the two germline ends. The CDR3 covers 15 residues. Germline CDR1 reads KGHSH; CDR2 reads LQKENI. The CDR3 spells CASSNQGEAGIIQYF. CDR3 DNA sequence: TGTGCCAGCTCAAACCAGGGCGAGGCCGGTATCATTCAGTACTTC.

This clone occurred once. This chain connects TRBV6-6 to TRBJ1-2, with D unclear. CDR1 is MNHNY and CDR2 is SVGAGI in the germline V gene (reference sequence). CDR3 length: 11 amino acids. V was cut by 6 bases and J by 5 bases, with 7 bases left in between. The CDR3 is CASRGSYGYTF. The CDR3 DNA sequence: TGTGCCAGCAGGGGATCTTATGGCTACACCTTC.

This rearrangement joins TRBV5-4 to TRBJ1-5, with 8 bases matching TRBD1. This CDR3 contains 15 residues. V lost 0 bases, J lost 1 base, and 0 bases stayed unmatched. Germline V gene sequence: CDR1 SGHNT, CDR2 YYREEE (reference sequence). CDR3 bases: TGTGCCAGCAGCTTGGGACAGGGGAGCAATCAGCCCCAGCATTTT. This translates into CASSLGQGSNQPQHF.

J is TRBJ1-2 and V is TRBV2; possible D gene TRBD1, 5 bases. Germline V gene data show CDR1 as SNHLY and CDR2 as FYNNEI. With 1 base removed from V and 5 bases from J, the gap between germline ends came to 8 bases. This CDR3 has 13 residues. CDR3 sequence (DNA): TGTGCCAGCAGTGAAGGACAGATATATGGCTACACCTTC. It is translated as CASSEGQIYGYTF.

The CDR3 bases are TGTGCCAGCAGCTTAGGTGGAACAGATACGCAGTATTTT. This translates into CASSLGGTDTQYF. This chain uses TRBV13 with TRBJ2-3; D gene ambiguous. Trimming cost V 0 bases and J 3 bases, with 4 bases left between them. Germline values: CDR1 PRHDT, CDR2 FYEKMQ (reference sequence). This CDR3 spans 13 amino acids.

This chain uses TRBV12-2 with TRBJ2-7; no check of the table's D call, TRBD2, against the DNA was made. TRBV12-2 is a pseudogene. The CDR3 sequence is 16 residues long. CDR3 amino acids: CASRFVRGDPPKEQYV. The CDR3 nucleotides read TGTGCAAGTCGCTTCGTGCGGGGGGACCCTCCGAAGGAGCAGTACGTC.

The chain couples TRBV2 to TRBJ1-2; 9 bases agree with TRBD1. The CDR3 is made up of 15 amino acids. Looked up from germline, CDR1 is SNHLY and CDR2 is FYNNEI. The junction had 7 bases not matched to a gene; V was cut back by 6 bases and J by 2 bases. CDR3 nucleotides: TGTGCCAGCAGCGGCGGACAGGGGAAGAACTATGGCTACACCTTC. It translates to CASSGGQGKNYGYTF.

The chain couples TRBV5-1 to TRBJ2-3; D gene uncertain. CDR3 length: 15 residues. Trimming removed 4 bases from V and 6 bases from J, with 18 bases in between. Looked up from germline, CDR1 is SGHRS and CDR2 is YFSETQ. In DNA form, the CDR3 reads TGCGCCAGCAGCCCCGGCAGTCTAGTCGCGGATACGCAGTATTTT. Translated: CASSPGSLVADTQYF.

The count of this clone is one. The rearrangement joins TRBV6-5 to TRBJ2-5; maybe TRBD2 (5 bases). Trimming took off 7 bases at V and 7 bases at J, with 10 bases between the two ends. The CDR3 totals 11 residues. CDR1 and CDR2 (germline): MNHEY, SVGAGI. The CDR3 reads CASTHGGTQYF. The CDR3 DNA reads TGTGCCAGCACTCACGGAGGGACCCAGTACTTC.

This rearrangement joins TRBV27 to TRBJ2-2; D is uncertain. Germline V gene sequence: CDR1 MNHEY, CDR2 SMNVEV (reference sequence). CDR3 length: 17 amino acids. Trimming shortened V by 2 bases and J by 4 bases, and 17 bases separated the two germline ends. The CDR3, as DNA: TGTGCCAGCAGTTTAATTGGGATATCGGCCCGCACCGGGGAGCTGTTTTTT. Protein sequence: CASSLIGISARTGELFF.

This rearrangement joins TRBV5-6 to TRBJ1-2; D is perhaps TRBD1 (5 bases). CDR3 size: 14 residues. Trimming took 0 bases from V and 2 from J, leaving 8 bases between them. The germline V gene encodes CDR1 SGHDT and CDR2 YYEEEE. The CDR3 spells CASSLGQQNYGYTF. The DNA of the CDR3 is TGTGCCAGCAGCTTGGGACAGCAAAACTATGGCTACACCTTC.

CDR3 bases: TGTGCCACCAGCAACATCGGGACAGGGGTGGGTGAGCAGTTCTTC. This gives the protein CATSNIGTGVGEQFF. This rearrangement joins TRBV19 to TRBJ2-1, with 10 bases fitting TRBD1. The CDR3 sequence is 15 residues long. V shed 10 bases and J 9 bases; nucleotides not matched to a gene: 15. Germline lookup yields CDR1 LNHDA and CDR2 SQIVND (reference sequence).

V usage is TRBV5-1 and J usage is TRBJ2-3, with a tentative D call TRBD1 (6 bases). Trimming shortened V by 3 bases and J by 1 base, and 15 bases separated the two germline ends. The germline V gene encodes CDR1 SGHRS and CDR2 YFSETQ. The CDR3 consists of 16 residues. CDR3 DNA: TGCGCCAGCAGCTCACAGGGTAGGGTCGGCACAGATACGCAGTATTTT. Protein: CASSSQGRVGTDTQYF.

Concerning this clone itself: In the same sample, other DNA sequences code for this CDR3. The V call is TRBV18, the J call TRBJ1-1, with 8 bases matching TRBD1. The germline CDR1 and CDR2 sequences are KGHSH and LQKENI. CDR3 length: 13 amino acids. J lost 5 bases, V lost 3 bases, and 2 bases had no gene match. The CDR3 DNA is TGTGCCAGCTCACCGGACAGGGTTACTGAAGCTTTCTTT. This encodes CASSPDRVTEAFF.

This sequence joins TRBV11-2 and TRBJ2-3; D is undetermined. The germline V gene has CDR1 SGHAT and CDR2 FQNNGV. The CDR3 runs 14 residues. The V gene lost 1 base and the J gene lost 2 bases, with 7 bases spanning the gap. The CDR3 spells CASSLVPNTDTQYF. In nucleotides, the CDR3 is TGTGCCAGCAGCTTAGTCCCAAACACAGATACGCAGTATTTT.